This T cell receptor (beta chain) was profiled in a study of blood T cell repertoires in COVID-19. Study context: Italy, Spain and the United States were the sources of the convalescent and acute COVID-19 samples.

The CDR3 runs 19 residues. The trim removed 3 bases at V and 1 base at J, leaving 11 bases unmatched. Germline-derived CDR1 and CDR2 are SNHLY and FYNNEI. Sequencing was performed with immunoSEQ multiplex PCR; in TCRdb, only in-frame clones are kept and a portion is missing. In the table there are approximately 82,000 clones, approximately 90% of which are singletons. The TCR was taken from a woman aged 50 to 60 with acute COVID-19. The chain links TRBV2 to TRBJ2-3, with 12 bases lining up with TRBD1. The sequenced material came from PBMCs or T cells enriched from blood (not recorded which). CDR3 DNA sequence: TGTGCCAGCAGTGAGTCATGGGGACAGGGGGCTGAGGGCACAGATACGCAGTATTTT. As protein: CASSESWGQGAEGTDTQYF.